This passage covers 10 T cell receptor beta chains from one sample sequenced in a study of shared clonotypes between healthy human individuals. Profiled with immunoSEQ multiplex PCR; TCRdb holds only in-frame clones, not every one. The repertoire holds under 1,900,000 clones, with approximately 98.5% as singletons. The material sequenced was naive CD4+ T cells sorted from blood. Regarding subset: CD45RA+ positively selected. These TCRs come from a man aged 25-45 years in good health.

The chain is built from TRBV9 and TRBJ2-1; 8 bases match TRBD2. CDR1 is SGDLS, CDR2 YYNGEE, per germline. V lost 2 bases, J lost 1 base, and 5 bases stayed unmatched. This CDR3 has 16 residues. The CDR3 DNA reads as TGTGCCAGCAGCGTGTTAGGCGGGAGGTCCTACAATGAGCAGTTCTTC. Its protein is CASSVLGGRSYNEQFF.

The rearrangement links TRBV28 to TRBJ1-1; D unclear. The V end was cut by 5 bases, the J end by 4 bases, with 11 bases between. Germline V lookup: CDR1 MDHEN, CDR2 SYDVKM. The CDR3 spans 13 residues. This CDR3 reads CASSLQSGTEAFF. CDR3 sequence (DNA): TGTGCCAGCAGTCTCCAGTCAGGCACTGAAGCTTTCTTT.

A remark on this clone: The same CDR3 can be traced to other DNA sequences in this sample. V gene TRBV18 combines with J gene TRBJ2-1, with TRBD1 identical over 7 bases. CDR1 is KGHSH, CDR2 LQKENI, per germline. The junction had 2 bases not matched to a gene; V was cut back by 3 bases and J by 0 bases. There are 15 residues in the CDR3. The CDR3 sequence: CASSPGQISYNEQFF. In DNA form, the CDR3 reads TGTGCCAGCTCACCGGGACAGATCTCCTACAATGAGCAGTTCTTC.

This chain links TRBV9 with TRBJ2-1; a possible D gene is TRBD2 (6 bases). V was pared by 3 bases and J by 5 bases, with 15 bases between. The CDR3 totals 15 residues. Germline CDR1 reads SGDLS; CDR2 reads YYNGEE. The CDR3 region is CASSARGRSNNEQFF. The CDR3 nucleotides read TGTGCCAGCAGCGCCCGAGGGAGGAGCAACAATGAGCAGTTCTTC.

The chain joins TRBV11-3 to TRBJ2-1; D possibly corresponds to TRBD2 (5 bases). V was trimmed by 1 base and J by 5 bases, leaving 9 bases between them. There are 14 residues in the CDR3. Germline loops: CDR1 SGHNT, CDR2 YENEEA. CDR3 coding DNA: TGTGCCAGCAGCTTAGCCAGCGGAAACAATGAGCAGTTCTTC. Its translation is CASSLASGNNEQFF.

This clone is a singleton in its sample. The genes are TRBV11-2 and TRBJ2-7; D not certain. V was clipped by 1 base and J by 6 bases, with 13 bases between them. This CDR3 comprises 14 residues. The germline gives CDR1 SGHAT, CDR2 FQNNGV. The CDR3 bases are TGTGCCAGCAGCTTAGGGGCTTGGGGATCCGAGCAGTACTTC. Amino acids: CASSLGAWGSEQYF. Combining the CDR3 with reference TRBV11-2 and TRBJ2-7 gives the whole variable domain EAGVAQSPRYKIIEKRQSVAFWCNPISGHATLYWYQQILGQGPKLLIQFQNNGVVDDSQLPKDRFSAERLKGVDSTLKIQPAKLEDSAVYLCASSLGAWGSEQYFGPGTRLTVT.

The chain couples TRBV4-3 to TRBJ1-5; tentatively, D is TRBD1 (5 bases). The germline gives CDR1 LGHNA, CDR2 YSLEER. The CDR3 has 13 amino acids. V was cut by 3 bases and J by 2 bases, with 5 bases left in between. CDR3 DNA sequence: TGCGCCAGCAGCCAGACAGGCAATCAGCCCCAGCATTTT. Translation: CASSQTGNQPQHF.

The V and J genes are TRBV18 and TRBJ2-7, with D uncertain. Trimming left V 2 bases short and J 3 bases short, with 8 bases between. Per germline, CDR1 KGHSH and CDR2 LQKENI. CDR3 size: 13 residues. CDR3 in amino acids: CASSPAFRYEQYF. The CDR3 DNA reads as TGTGCCAGCTCACCAGCGTTCCGCTACGAGCAGTACTTC.

The CDR3 nucleotides read TGTGCCAGCAGCCTGGACACGAACAATGAGCAGTTCTTC. Encoded protein: CASSLDTNNEQFF. The chain joins TRBV7-6 to TRBJ2-1; D might be TRBD1 (5 bases). The V and J ends lost 5 bases and 5 bases respectively, with 10 bases between them. Germline V lookup: CDR1 SGHVS, CDR2 FNYEAQ. CDR3 length equals 13 residues.

The gene calls are TRBV19 and TRBJ1-2; 11 bases agree with TRBD1. V was clipped by 10 bases and J by 4 bases; unmatched bases: 14. The CDR3 is 16 residues long. The germline CDR1 and CDR2 sequences are LNHDA and SQIVND (reference sequence). In nucleotides, the CDR3 is TGTGCCACCGGGACAGGGGGATTGGAGTGGTCCTATGGCTACACCTTC. This sequence encodes CATGTGGLEWSYGYTF. The entire variable domain, with the rest obtained from reference TRBV19 and TRBJ1-2, is as follows: DGGITQSPKYLFRKEGQNVTLSCEQNLNHDAMYWYRQDPGQGLRLIYYSQIVNDFQKGDIAEGYSVSREKKESFPLTVTSAQKNPTAFYLCATGTGGLEWSYGYTFGSGTRLTVV.